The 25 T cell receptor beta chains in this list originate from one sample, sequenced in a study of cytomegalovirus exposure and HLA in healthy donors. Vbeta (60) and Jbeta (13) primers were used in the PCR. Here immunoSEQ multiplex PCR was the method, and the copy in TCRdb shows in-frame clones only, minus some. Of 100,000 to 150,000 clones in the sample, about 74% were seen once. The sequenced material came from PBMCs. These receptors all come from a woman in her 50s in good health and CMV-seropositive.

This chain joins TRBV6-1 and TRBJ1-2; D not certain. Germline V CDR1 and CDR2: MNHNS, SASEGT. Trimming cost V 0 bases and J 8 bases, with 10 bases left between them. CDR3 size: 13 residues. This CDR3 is CASSEAGLGGYTF. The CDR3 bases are TGTGCCAGCAGTGAAGCGGGCTTAGGAGGCTACACCTTC.

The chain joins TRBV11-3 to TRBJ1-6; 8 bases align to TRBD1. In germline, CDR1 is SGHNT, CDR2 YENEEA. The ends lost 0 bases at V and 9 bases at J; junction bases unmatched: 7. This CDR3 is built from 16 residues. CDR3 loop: CASSLDPQGGSSPLHF. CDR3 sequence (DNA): TGTGCCAGCAGCTTAGACCCACAGGGGGGAAGTTCACCCCTCCACTTT.

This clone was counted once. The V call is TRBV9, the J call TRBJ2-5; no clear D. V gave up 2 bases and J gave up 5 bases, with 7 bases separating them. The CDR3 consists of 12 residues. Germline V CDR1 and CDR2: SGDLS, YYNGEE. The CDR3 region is CASSVTYETQYF. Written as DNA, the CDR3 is TGTGCCAGCAGCGTCACCTACGAGACCCAGTACTTC. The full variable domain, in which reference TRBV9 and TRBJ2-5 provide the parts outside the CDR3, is DSGVTQTPKHLITATGQRVTLRCSPRSGDLSVYWYQQSLDQGLQFLIQYYNGEERAKGNILERFSAQQFPDLHSELNLSSLELGDSALYFCASSVTYETQYFGPGTRLLVL.

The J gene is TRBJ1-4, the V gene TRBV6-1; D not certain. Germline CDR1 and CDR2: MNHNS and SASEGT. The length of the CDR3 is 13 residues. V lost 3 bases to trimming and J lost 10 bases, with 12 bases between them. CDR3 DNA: TGTGCCAGCAGTGAGTCAGTTTCGGGAAAACTGTTTTTT. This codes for CASSESVSGKLFF.

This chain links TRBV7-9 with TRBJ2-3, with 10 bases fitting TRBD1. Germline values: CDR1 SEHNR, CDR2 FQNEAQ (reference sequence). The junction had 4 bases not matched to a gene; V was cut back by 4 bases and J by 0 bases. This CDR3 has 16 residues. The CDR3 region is CASSSGGQGSTDTQYF. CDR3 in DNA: TGTGCCAGCAGCTCAGGGGGACAGGGGAGCACAGATACGCAGTATTTT.

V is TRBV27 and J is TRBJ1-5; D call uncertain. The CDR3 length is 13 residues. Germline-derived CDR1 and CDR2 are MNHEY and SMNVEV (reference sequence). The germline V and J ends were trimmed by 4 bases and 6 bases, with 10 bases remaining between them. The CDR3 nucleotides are TGTGCCAGCAGTTGGAGGGAAGGTCAGCCCCAGCATTTT. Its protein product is CASSWREGQPQHF.

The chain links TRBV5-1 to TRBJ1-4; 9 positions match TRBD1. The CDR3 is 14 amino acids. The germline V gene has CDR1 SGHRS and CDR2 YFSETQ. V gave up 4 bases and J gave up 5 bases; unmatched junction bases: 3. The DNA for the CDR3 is TGCGCCAGCAGCCCCGGGACAGGGAATGAAAAACTGTTTTTT. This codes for CASSPGTGNEKLFF.

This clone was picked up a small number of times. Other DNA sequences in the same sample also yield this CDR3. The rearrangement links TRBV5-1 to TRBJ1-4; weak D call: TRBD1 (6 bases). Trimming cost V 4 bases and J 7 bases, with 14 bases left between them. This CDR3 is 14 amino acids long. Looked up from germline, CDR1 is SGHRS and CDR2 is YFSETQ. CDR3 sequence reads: CASSQQGPGEKLFF. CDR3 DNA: TGCGCCAGCAGCCAACAGGGTCCGGGTGAAAAACTGTTTTTT. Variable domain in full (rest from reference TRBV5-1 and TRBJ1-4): KAGVTQTPRYLIKTRGQQVTLSCSPISGHRSVSWYQQTPGQGLQFLFEYFSETQRNKGNFPGRFSGRQFSNSRSEMNVSTLELGDSALYLCASSQQGPGEKLFFGSGTQLSVL.

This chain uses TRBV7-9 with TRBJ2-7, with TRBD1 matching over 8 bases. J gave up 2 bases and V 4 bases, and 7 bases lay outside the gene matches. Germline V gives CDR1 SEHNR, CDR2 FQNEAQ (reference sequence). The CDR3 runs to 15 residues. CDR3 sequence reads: CASSSSGTGPYEQYF. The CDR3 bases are TGTGCCAGCAGCTCCTCCGGGACAGGACCCTACGAGCAGTACTTC.

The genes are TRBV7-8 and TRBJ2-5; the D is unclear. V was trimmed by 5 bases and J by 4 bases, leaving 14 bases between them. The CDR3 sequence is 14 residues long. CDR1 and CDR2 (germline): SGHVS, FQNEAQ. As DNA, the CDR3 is TGTGCCAGCAGCCGCTCGGCCCGCGGAGAGACCCAGTACTTC. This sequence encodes CASSRSARGETQYF. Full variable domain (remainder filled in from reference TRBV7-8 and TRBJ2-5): GAGVSQSPRYKVAKRGQDVALRCDPISGHVSLFWYQQALGQGPEFLTYFQNEAQLDKSGLPSDRFFAERPEGSVSTLKIQRTQQEDSAVYLCASSRSARGETQYFGPGTRLLVL.

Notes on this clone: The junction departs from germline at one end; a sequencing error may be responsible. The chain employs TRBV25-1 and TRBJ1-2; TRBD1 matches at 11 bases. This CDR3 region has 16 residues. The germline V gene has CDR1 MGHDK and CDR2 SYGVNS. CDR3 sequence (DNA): TGTGCCAGCAGTCAATACTCGGGACAGGGGGTCTATGGCTACACCTTC. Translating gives CASSQYSGQGVYGYTF.

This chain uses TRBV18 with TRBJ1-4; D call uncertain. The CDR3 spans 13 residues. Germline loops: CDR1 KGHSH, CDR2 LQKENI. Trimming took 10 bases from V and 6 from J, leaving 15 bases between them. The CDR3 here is CATNARRDEKLFF. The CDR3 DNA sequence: TGTGCCACAAACGCCCGGAGGGATGAAAAACTGTTTTTT.

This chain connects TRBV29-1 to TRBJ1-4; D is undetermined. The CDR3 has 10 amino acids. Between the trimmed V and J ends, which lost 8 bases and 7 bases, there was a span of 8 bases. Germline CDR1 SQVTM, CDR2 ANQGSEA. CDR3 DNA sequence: TGCAGCATATTCGTTGAAAAACTGTTTTTT. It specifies CSIFVEKLFF.

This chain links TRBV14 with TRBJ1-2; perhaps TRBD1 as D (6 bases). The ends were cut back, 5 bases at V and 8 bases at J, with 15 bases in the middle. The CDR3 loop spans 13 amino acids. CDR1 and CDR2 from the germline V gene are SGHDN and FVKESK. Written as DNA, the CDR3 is TGTGCCAGCAGCGAACAGGGTGCTGGGGGCTACACCTTC. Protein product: CASSEQGAGGYTF.

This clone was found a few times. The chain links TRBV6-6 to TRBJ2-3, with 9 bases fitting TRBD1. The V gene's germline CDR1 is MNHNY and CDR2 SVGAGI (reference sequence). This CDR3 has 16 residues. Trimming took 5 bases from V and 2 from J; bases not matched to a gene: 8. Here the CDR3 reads CASSRDRGGLTDTQYF. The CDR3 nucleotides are TGTGCCAGCAGTAGAGACAGGGGGGGCCTCACAGATACGCAGTATTTT.

Here the CDR3 DNA reads TGTGCCAGCAGCCCGGGCCAGGGGCCAACTGAAGCTTTCTTT. This translates into CASSPGQGPTEAFF. This rearrangement joins TRBV7-8 to TRBJ1-1, with a weak D call TRBD1 (6 bases). V lost 5 bases to trimming and J lost 5 bases, with 15 bases between them. The CDR3 is 14 residues long. CDR1 SGHVS and CDR2 FQNEAQ come from the germline V gene.

The CDR3 loop is CASSYRTGGAYGYTF. CDR3 DNA sequence: TGTGCCAGCAGTTACCGAACGGGAGGGGCCTATGGCTACACCTTC. This sequence joins TRBV2 and TRBJ1-2; tentatively, D is TRBD1 (5 bases). The germline V gene has CDR1 SNHLY and CDR2 FYNNEI. The CDR3 contains 15 residues. Deletions cut 5 bases from V and 4 bases from J, with 17 bases between.

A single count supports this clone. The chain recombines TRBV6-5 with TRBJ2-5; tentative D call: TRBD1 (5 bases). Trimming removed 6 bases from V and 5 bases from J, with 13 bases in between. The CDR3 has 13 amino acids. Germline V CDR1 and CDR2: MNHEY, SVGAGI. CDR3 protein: CASSRAPAETQYF. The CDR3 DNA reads TGTGCCAGCAGCAGGGCCCCGGCGGAGACCCAGTACTTC.

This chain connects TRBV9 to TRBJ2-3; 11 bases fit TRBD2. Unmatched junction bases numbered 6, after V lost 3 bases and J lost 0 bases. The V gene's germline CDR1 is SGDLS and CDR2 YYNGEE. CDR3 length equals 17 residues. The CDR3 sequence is CASSDTSGGPSTDTQYF. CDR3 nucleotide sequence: TGTGCCAGCAGCGACACTAGCGGGGGACCAAGCACAGATACGCAGTATTTT.

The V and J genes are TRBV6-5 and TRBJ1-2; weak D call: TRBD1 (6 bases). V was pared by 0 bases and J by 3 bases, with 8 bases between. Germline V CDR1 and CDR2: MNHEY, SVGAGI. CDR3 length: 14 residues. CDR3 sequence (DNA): TGTGCCAGCAGTTACTCGAACAGGGACTATGGCTACACCTTC. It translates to CASSYSNRDYGYTF.

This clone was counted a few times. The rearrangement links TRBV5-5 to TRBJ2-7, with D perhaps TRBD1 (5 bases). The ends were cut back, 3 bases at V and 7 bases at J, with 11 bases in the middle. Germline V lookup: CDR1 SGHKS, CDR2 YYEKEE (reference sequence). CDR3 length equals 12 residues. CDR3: CASSWGTGEQYF. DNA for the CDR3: TGTGCCAGCAGCTGGGGCACCGGTGAGCAGTACTTC.

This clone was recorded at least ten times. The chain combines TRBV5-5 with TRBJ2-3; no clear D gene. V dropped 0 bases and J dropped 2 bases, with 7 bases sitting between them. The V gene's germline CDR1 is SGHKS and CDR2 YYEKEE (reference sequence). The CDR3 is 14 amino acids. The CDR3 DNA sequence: TGTGCCAGCAGCTTGGCAGGCAACACAGATACGCAGTATTTT. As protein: CASSLAGNTDTQYF.

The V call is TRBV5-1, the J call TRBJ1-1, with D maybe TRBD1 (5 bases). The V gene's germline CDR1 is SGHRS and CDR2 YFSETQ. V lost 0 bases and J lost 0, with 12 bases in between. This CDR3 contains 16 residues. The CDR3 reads CASSLASGGLNTEAFF. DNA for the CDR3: TGCGCCAGCAGCTTGGCCAGTGGGGGGTTGAACACTGAAGCTTTCTTT. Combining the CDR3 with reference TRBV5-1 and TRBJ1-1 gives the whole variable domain KAGVTQTPRYLIKTRGQQVTLSCSPISGHRSVSWYQQTPGQGLQFLFEYFSETQRNKGNFPGRFSGRQFSNSRSEMNVSTLELGDSALYLCASSLASGGLNTEAFFGQGTRLTVV.

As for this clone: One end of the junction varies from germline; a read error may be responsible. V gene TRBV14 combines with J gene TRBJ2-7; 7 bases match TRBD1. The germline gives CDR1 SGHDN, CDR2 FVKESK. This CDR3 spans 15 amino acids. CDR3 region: CSSSPPGQYPHEQYF. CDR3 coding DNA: TGTTCCAGCAGCCCACCGGGACAGTATCCCCACGAGCAGTACTTC.

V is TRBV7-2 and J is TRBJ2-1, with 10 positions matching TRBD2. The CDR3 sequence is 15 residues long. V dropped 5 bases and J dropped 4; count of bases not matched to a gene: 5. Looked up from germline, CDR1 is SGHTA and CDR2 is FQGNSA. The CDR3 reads CASSLTSGVYNEQFF. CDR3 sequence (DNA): TGTGCCAGCAGCCTAACTAGCGGGGTGTACAATGAGCAGTTCTTC. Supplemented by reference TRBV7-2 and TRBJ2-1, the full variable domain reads GAGVSQSPSNKVTEKGKDVELRCDPISGHTALYWYRQSLGQGLEFLIYFQGNSAPDKSGLPSDRFSAERTGGSVSTLTIQRTQQEDSAVYLCASSLTSGVYNEQFFGPGTRLTVL.